The 15 T cell receptor beta chains presented below share a single source sample, sequenced in a study of shared clonotypes between healthy human individuals. Profiling relied on immunoSEQ multiplex PCR, and the TCRdb table lists in-frame clones only, not all of them. The repertoire consists of 1.5 million to 2.5 million clones, with 85% to 95% occurring once and the leading ten covering approximately 1%. Terminally differentiated effector memory CD45RA+ cells were excluded by CCR7 positive selection of CD45RO-negative cells. Material for sequencing was naive CD8+ T cells sorted from blood. The receptors shown here come from a man aged 18 to 29 in good health.

About this clone itself: This sample also contains other DNA sequences that code for the same CDR3. V and J are TRBV27 and TRBJ1-4; D is possibly TRBD1 (5 bases). The CDR3 has 14 residues. V was clipped by 2 bases and J by 3 bases, with 7 bases between them. CDR1 and CDR2 from the germline V gene are MNHEY and SMNVEV (reference sequence). The CDR3 region is CASSLVGANEKLFF. The DNA for the CDR3 is TGTGCCAGCAGTTTAGTGGGGGCTAATGAAAAACTGTTTTTT. Supplemented by reference TRBV27 and TRBJ1-4, the full variable domain reads EAQVTQNPRYLITVTGKKLTVTCSQNMNHEYMSWYRQDPGLGLRQIYYSMNVEVTDKGDVPEGYKVSRKEKRNFPLILESPSPNQTSLYFCASSLVGANEKLFFGSGTQLSVL.

The V gene is TRBV27, the J gene TRBJ2-1; TRBD2 is a possible D gene (5 bases). This CDR3 is built from 15 residues. The V gene's germline CDR1 is MNHEY and CDR2 SMNVEV (reference sequence). V was clipped by 6 bases and J by 4 bases, with 16 bases between them. CDR3 sequence: CASSFTGLNYNEQFF. The CDR3 nucleotides are TGTGCCAGCAGCTTCACGGGATTAAATTACAATGAGCAGTTCTTC.

This chain uses TRBV6-5 with TRBJ2-7, with a tentative D call TRBD1 (6 bases). The CDR3 sequence is 14 residues long. The germline gives CDR1 MNHEY, CDR2 SVGAGI. The V gene lost 4 bases and the J gene lost 4 bases, with 14 bases spanning the gap. DNA of the CDR3: TGTGCCAGCAGTTCCGCCGGGACACAGTACGAGCAGTACTTC. Its protein product is CASSSAGTQYEQYF.

The rearrangement uses TRBV5-4 and TRBJ1-1, with D possibly matching TRBD1 (5 bases). The CDR3 length is 14 residues. Looked up from germline, CDR1 is SGHNT and CDR2 is YYREEE (reference sequence). Trimming cost V 4 bases and J 4 bases, with 14 bases left between them. The CDR3 region has the DNA TGTGCCAGCAGCGCCGCCGGGGGAGGCACTGAAGCTTTCTTT. This codes for CASSAAGGGTEAFF. Using reference TRBV5-4 and TRBJ1-1 for the parts outside the CDR3, the full variable domain is ETGVTQSPTHLIKTRGQQVTLRCSSQSGHNTVSWYQQALGQGPQFIFQYYREEENGRGNFPPRFSGLQFPNYSSELNVNALELDDSALYLCASSAAGGGTEAFFGQGTRLTVV.

The chain recombines TRBV7-6 with TRBJ2-2, with 8 bases lining up with TRBD1. The CDR3 runs 15 residues. Germline V gives CDR1 SGHVS, CDR2 FNYEAQ. V dropped 0 bases and J dropped 7; count of bases not matched to a gene: 4. The CDR3 sequence is CASSLASGGHGELFF. The CDR3 DNA sequence: TGTGCCAGCAGCTTAGCGTCAGGGGGCCACGGGGAGCTGTTTTTT.

The rearrangement links TRBV28 to TRBJ2-7, with D possibly TRBD2 on 5 matching bases. The CDR3 contains 12 residues. The V end was cut by 4 bases, the J end by 7 bases, with 11 bases between. Germline V gives CDR1 MDHEN, CDR2 SYDVKM. CDR3 protein: CASSYPGGEQYF. The CDR3 region has the DNA TGTGCCAGCAGTTACCCAGGCGGGGAGCAGTACTTC.

This chain joins TRBV2 and TRBJ2-3; tentatively, D is TRBD1 or TRBD2 (5 bases each). The CDR3 runs to 16 residues. Per the germline V gene, CDR1 is SNHLY and CDR2 is FYNNEI. V was cut by 6 bases and J by 0 bases, with 16 bases left in between. Written as DNA, the CDR3 is TGTGCCAGCAGCCTGACGGGGCCGTACAGCACAGATACGCAGTATTTT. Encoded protein: CASSLTGPYSTDTQYF.

The chain employs TRBV5-5 and TRBJ2-3; the match to TRBD1 covers 7 bases. The CDR3 sequence is 16 residues long. Germline V gives CDR1 SGHKS, CDR2 YYEKEE (reference sequence). With V trimmed by 3 bases and J by 0 bases, 7 bases remained unmatched. CDR3 in DNA: TGTGCCAGCAGCTCTATGACAGGGCCTAGCACAGATACGCAGTATTTT. This encodes CASSSMTGPSTDTQYF. Based on the CDR3 plus reference TRBV5-5 and TRBJ2-3, the full variable domain is DAGVTQSPTHLIKTRGQQVTLRCSPISGHKSVSWYQQVLGQGPQFIFQYYEKEERGRGNFPDRFSARQFPNYSSELNVNALLLGDSALYLCASSSMTGPSTDTQYFGPGTRLTVL.

The CDR3 sequence is CASSWEGQATNEKLFF. CDR3 coding DNA: TGTGCCAGCAGCTGGGAAGGACAGGCAACTAATGAAAAACTGTTTTTT. The chain couples TRBV11-2 to TRBJ1-4, with 7 bases fitting TRBD1. V lost 4 bases to trimming and J lost 0 bases; unmatched junction nucleotides: 5. CDR1 and CDR2 from the germline V gene are SGHAT and FQNNGV. CDR3 length equals 16 residues.

The J gene is TRBJ1-5, the V gene TRBV19, with D perhaps matching TRBD1 (5 bases). The CDR3 is made up of 13 amino acids. The germline CDR1 and CDR2 sequences are LNHDA and SQIVND (reference sequence). V dropped 8 bases and J dropped 5 bases, with 13 bases sitting between them. CDR3 bases: TGTGCCAGTGCAAAGTTGGGGGATCAGCCCCAGCATTTT. Amino acid sequence: CASAKLGDQPQHF.

The rearrangement uses TRBV5-1 and TRBJ2-7; TRBD1 matches 8 bases. The V gene's germline CDR1 is SGHRS and CDR2 YFSETQ. V dropped 2 bases and J dropped 3; count of bases not matched to a gene: 4. The CDR3 runs 14 residues. CDR3 protein: CASSFSQGDYEQYF. In DNA form, the CDR3 reads TGCGCCAGCAGCTTTTCACAGGGGGACTACGAGCAGTACTTC. Complete variable domain (other parts from reference TRBV5-1 and TRBJ2-7): KAGVTQTPRYLIKTRGQQVTLSCSPISGHRSVSWYQQTPGQGLQFLFEYFSETQRNKGNFPGRFSGRQFSNSRSEMNVSTLELGDSALYLCASSFSQGDYEQYFGPGTRLTVT.

The chain uses TRBV10-2 and TRBJ1-4, with 7 bases lining up with TRBD1. Germline lookup yields CDR1 WSHSY and CDR2 SAAADI. V was pared by 6 bases and J by 8 bases, with 9 bases of the junction left unmatched. The length of the CDR3 is 14 residues. The CDR3 protein is CASSPLQGEEKLFF. The CDR3 bases are TGCGCCAGCAGCCCACTTCAGGGGGAGGAAAAACTGTTTTTT.

This clone is a singleton in its sample. The V and J genes are TRBV5-4 and TRBJ2-7; D is perhaps TRBD2 (6 bases). Between the trimmed V and J ends, which lost 4 bases and 1 base, there was a span of 24 bases. The germline CDR1 and CDR2 sequences are SGHNT and YYREEE (reference sequence). The CDR3 consists of 18 residues. This chain's CDR3 is CASSRKPGGLALSYEQYF. The CDR3 DNA reads as TGTGCCAGCAGCCGTAAACCTGGCGGCCTAGCGTTATCCTACGAGCAGTACTTC.

The chain's CDR3 is CAISEPRGRERSGELFF. CDR3 in DNA: TGTGCCATCAGTGAGCCCAGAGGGCGGGAGAGGTCCGGGGAGCTGTTTTTT. The chain has TRBV10-3 and TRBJ2-2; the match to TRBD2 covers 7 bases. The germline V gene has CDR1 ENHRY and CDR2 SYGVKD. With V trimmed by 2 bases and J by 6 bases, 12 bases remained unmatched. The CDR3 consists of 17 residues.

This chain uses TRBV10-1 with TRBJ2-7; D unresolved. Germline values: CDR1 WNHNN, CDR2 SYGVQD (reference sequence). The CDR3 has 12 residues. V was shortened by 3 bases and J by 2 bases, with 5 bases between the two germline ends. The CDR3 region has the DNA TGCGCCAGCAGTGATATTCCCTACGAGCAGTACTTC. This codes for CASSDIPYEQYF.